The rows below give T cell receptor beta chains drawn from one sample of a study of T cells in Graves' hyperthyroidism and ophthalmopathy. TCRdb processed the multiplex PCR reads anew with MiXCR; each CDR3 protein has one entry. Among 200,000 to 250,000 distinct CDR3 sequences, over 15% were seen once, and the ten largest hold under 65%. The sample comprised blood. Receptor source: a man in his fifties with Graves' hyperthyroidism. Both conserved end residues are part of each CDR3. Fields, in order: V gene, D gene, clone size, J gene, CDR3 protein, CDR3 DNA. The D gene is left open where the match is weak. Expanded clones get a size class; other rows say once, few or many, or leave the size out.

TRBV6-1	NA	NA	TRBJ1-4	CASSRAEENEKLFF	TGTGCCAGCAGCCGAGCGGAGGAGAATGAAAAACTGTTTTTT
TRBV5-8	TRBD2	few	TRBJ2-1	CASSLLGTSGYNEQFF	TGTGCCAGCAGCTTGCTCGGGACTAGCGGATACAATGAGCAGTTCTTC
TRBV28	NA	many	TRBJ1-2	CASSSWFNYGYTF	TGTGCCAGCAGTTCGTGGTTTAACTATGGCTACACCTTC
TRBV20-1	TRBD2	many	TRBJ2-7	CSAREGSGSSYEQYF	TGCAGTGCTAGAGAGGGTAGCGGGAGCTCCTACGAGCAGTACTTC
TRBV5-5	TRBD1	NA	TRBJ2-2	CASSIDRGGELFF	TGTGCCAGCAGCATCGACAGGGGAGGGGAGCTGTTTTTT
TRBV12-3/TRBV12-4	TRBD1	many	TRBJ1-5	CASSSDRVNQPQHF	TGTGCCAGCAGTTCCGACAGGGTGAATCAGCCCCAGCATTTT
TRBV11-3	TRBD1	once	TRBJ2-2	CASSIGTGGVTNTGELFF	TGTGCCAGCAGCATCGGGACAGGGGGCGTTACGAACACCGGGGAGCTGTTTTTT
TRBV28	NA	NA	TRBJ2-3	CAGGPSTDTQYF	TGTGCCGGAGGGCCCAGCACAGATACGCAGTATTTT
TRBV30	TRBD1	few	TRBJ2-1	CAWTGVQGANEQFF	TGTGCCTGGACGGGGGTTCAGGGGGCCAATGAGCAGTTCTTC
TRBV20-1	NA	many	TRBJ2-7	CSARREWYEQYF	TGCAGTGCTAGGAGGGAATGGTACGAGCAGTACTTC
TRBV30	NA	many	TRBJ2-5	CAWRPNWEETQYF	TGTGCCTGGAGGCCCAATTGGGAAGAGACCCAGTACTTC
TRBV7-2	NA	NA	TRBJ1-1	CASSFGANRAFF	TGTGCCAGCAGCTTTGGGGCCAATAGGGCTTTCTTT
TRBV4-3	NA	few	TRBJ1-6	CASSARRESPLHF	TGCGCCAGCAGCGCCCGCAGGGAGTCACCCCTCCACTTT
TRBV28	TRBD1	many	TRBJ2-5	CASTGVGTQYF	TGTGCCAGTACAGGGGTAGGGACCCAGTACTTC
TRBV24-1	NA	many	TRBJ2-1	CATSDSQVSPEQFF	TGTGCCACCAGTGATTCTCAAGTTAGTCCTGAGCAGTTCTTC
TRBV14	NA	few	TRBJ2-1	CASSQGGGEQFF	TGTGCCAGCAGCCAAGGCGGTGGGGAGCAGTTCTTC
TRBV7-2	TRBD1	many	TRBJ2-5	CASSPDRGETQYF	TGTGCCAGCAGCCCTGACAGGGGGGAGACCCAGTACTTC
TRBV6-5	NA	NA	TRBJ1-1	CASSYSGARWDTEAFF	TGTGCCAGCAGTTACTCGGGGGCCAGATGGGACACTGAAGCTTTCTTT
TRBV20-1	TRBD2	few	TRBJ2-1	CSATSVKGLAGGGEQFF	TGCAGTGCTACGTCGGTTAAGGGACTAGCGGGAGGAGGGGAGCAGTTCTTC
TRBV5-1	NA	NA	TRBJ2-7	CASSRDLDFSYEQYF	TGCGCCAGCAGCCGGGACCTGGACTTTTCCTACGAGCAGTACTTC
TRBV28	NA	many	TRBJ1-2	CASQGRTNYGYTF	TGTGCCAGCCAGGGGCGAACTAACTATGGCTACACCTTC
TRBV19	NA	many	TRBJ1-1	CASSIGGTYTEAFF	TGTGCCAGTAGTATTGGTGGGACGTACACTGAAGCTTTCTTT
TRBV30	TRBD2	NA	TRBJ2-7	CAWKGASGLAVYEQYF	TGTGCCTGGAAGGGTGCCTCGGGACTAGCGGTGTATGAGCAGTACTTC
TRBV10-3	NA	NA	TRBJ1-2	CAISEFSCGYTF	TGTGCCATCAGTGAGTTTAGTTGTGGCTACACCTTC
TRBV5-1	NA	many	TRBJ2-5	CASSLVGGQETQYF	TGCGCCAGCAGCTTGGTCGGGGGCCAAGAGACCCAGTACTTC
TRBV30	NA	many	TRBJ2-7	CAWSPGSYEQYF	TGTGCCTGGAGCCCCGGGAGTTACGAGCAGTACTTC
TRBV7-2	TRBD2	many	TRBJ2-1	CASSQAGNGRSYNEQFF	TGTGCCAGCAGCCAAGCGGGGAACGGGAGATCCTACAATGAGCAGTTCTTC
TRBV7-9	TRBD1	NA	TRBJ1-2	CTSRRPLTGRDYGYTF	TGTACCAGTAGGCGCCCCCTGACAGGGAGGGACTATGGCTACACCTTC
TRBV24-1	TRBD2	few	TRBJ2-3	CATSDPSGRVVDTQYF	TGTGCCACCAGTGATCCTAGCGGGAGGGTAGTGGATACGCAGTATTTT
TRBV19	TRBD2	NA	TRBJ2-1	CASKSLGGLAGDNEQFF	TGTGCCAGCAAAAGCCTAGGGGGACTAGCGGGGGACAATGAGCAGTTCTTC
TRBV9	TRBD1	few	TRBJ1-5	CASSEAGGNQPQHF	TGTGCCAGCAGCGAGGCAGGGGGAAATCAGCCCCAGCATTTT
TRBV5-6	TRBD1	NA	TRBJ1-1	CASSVRDRPNTEAFF	TGTGCCAGCAGCGTGAGGGACAGGCCGAACACTGAAGCTTTCTTT
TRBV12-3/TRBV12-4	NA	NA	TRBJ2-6	CASSLVPGQGFLTF	TGTGCCAGCAGTTTAGTCCCAGGACAAGGGTTTCTGACTTTC
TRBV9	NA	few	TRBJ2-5	CASSVGGTAEETQYF	TGTGCCAGCAGCGTTGGAGGGACCGCAGAAGAGACCCAGTACTTC
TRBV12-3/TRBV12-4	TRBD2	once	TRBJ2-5	CASSPRTSGGGQETQYF	TGTGCCAGCAGTCCACGGACTAGCGGGGGCGGGCAAGAGACCCAGTACTTC
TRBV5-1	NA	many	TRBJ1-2	CASSYGDSYGYTF	TGCGCCAGCAGCTATGGGGATAGCTATGGCTACACCTTC
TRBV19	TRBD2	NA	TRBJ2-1	CASTQTSGRSYNEQFF	TGTGCCAGTACACAGACTAGCGGGAGGTCCTACAATGAGCAGTTCTTC
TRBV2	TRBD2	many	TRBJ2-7	CASSLTSGADYEQYF	TGTGCCAGCAGCTTAACTAGCGGAGCCGACTACGAGCAGTACTTC
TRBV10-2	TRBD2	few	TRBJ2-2	CASSESYLLAGPNTGELFF	TGCGCCAGCAGTGAGTCGTATTTACTAGCGGGCCCGAACACCGGGGAGCTGTTTTTT
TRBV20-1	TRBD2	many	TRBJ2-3	CSARESGLFTDTQYF	TGCAGTGCTAGAGAGTCGGGACTATTCACAGATACGCAGTATTTT
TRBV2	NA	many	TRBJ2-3	CASSERSGTFSTDTQYF	TGTGCCAGCAGTGAACGTTCCGGGACCTTTAGCACAGATACGCAGTATTTT
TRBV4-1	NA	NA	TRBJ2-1	CASSQETRSEQFF	TGCGCCAGCAGCCAAGAGACTAGGTCTGAGCAGTTCTTC
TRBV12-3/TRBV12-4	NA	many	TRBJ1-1	CASSWGISNTEAFF	TGTGCCAGCAGCTGGGGCATTTCGAACACTGAAGCTTTCTTT
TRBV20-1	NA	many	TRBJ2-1	CSARDSSSSSYNEQFF	TGCAGTGCTAGAGATTCGTCTTCGAGCTCCTACAATGAGCAGTTCTTC
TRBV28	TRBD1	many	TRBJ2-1	CASIQGAENEQFF	TGTGCCAGCATCCAGGGGGCGGAGAATGAGCAGTTCTTC
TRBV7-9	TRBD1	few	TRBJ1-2	CASTPTGTGFGYTF	TGTGCCAGCACCCCGACCGGGACAGGGTTCGGCTACACCTTC
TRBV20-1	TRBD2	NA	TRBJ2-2	CSARPSGFGGELFF	TGCAGTGCTAGACCTAGCGGGTTTGGCGGGGAGCTGTTTTTT
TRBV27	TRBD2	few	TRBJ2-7	CASSTPGLLEYGQYF	TGTGCCAGCAGTACACCGGGACTACTCGAGTACGGGCAGTACTTC
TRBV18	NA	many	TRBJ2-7	CASSPGAQTYEQYF	TGTGCCAGCTCGCCGGGGGCTCAAACCTACGAGCAGTACTTC
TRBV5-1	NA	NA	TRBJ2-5	CASSSGTQQETQYF	TGCGCCAGCAGCTCCGGGACCCAGCAAGAGACCCAGTACTTC
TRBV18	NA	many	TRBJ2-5	CASSPGAEEETQYF	TGTGCCAGCTCACCCGGGGCAGAGGAAGAGACCCAGTACTTC
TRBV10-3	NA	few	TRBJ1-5	CAISEFGRGPSNQPQHF	TGTGCCATCAGTGAGTTCGGAAGGGGCCCTAGCAATCAGCCCCAGCATTTT
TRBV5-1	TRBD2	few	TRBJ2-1	CASSLAGTSGRFNEQFF	TGCGCCAGCAGCTTGGCAGGGACTAGCGGGAGATTTAATGAGCAGTTCTTC
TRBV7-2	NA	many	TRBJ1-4	CASSFGATNEKLFF	TGTGCCAGCAGCTTCGGCGCAACTAATGAAAAACTGTTTTTT